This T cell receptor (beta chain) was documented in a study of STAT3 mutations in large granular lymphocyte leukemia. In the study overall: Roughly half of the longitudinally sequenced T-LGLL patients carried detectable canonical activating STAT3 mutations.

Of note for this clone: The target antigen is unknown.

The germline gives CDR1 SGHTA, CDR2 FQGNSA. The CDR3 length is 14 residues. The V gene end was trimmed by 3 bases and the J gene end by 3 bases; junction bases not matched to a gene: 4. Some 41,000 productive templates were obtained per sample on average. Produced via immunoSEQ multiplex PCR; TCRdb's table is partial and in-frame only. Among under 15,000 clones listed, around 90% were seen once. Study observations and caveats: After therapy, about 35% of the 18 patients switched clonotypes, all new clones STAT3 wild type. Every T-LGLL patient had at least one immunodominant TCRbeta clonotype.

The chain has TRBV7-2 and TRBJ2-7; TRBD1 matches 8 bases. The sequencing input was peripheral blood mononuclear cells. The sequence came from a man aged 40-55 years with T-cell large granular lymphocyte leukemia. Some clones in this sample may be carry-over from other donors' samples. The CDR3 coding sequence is TGTGCCAGCAGCTTGGGGACAGGCAACTACGAGCAGTACTTC. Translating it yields CASSLGTGNYEQYF.